The clone carrying this T cell receptor beta chain was counted ten times or more. The target antigen is unknown. The data were obtained in a study of CD8 T cells in ankylosing spondylitis. Points from the study as a whole: Seemingly distinctive of ankylosing spondylitis blood was a TCR beta motif formed by eight highly homologous variants. Some of the motif variants had earlier been found in reactive arthritis patients' fluid and blood. Disease-linked clones reportedly showed significant enrichment in matched ankylosing spondylitis synovial fluid.

The V and J ends lost 1 base and 5 bases respectively, with 12 bases between them. Germline V gives CDR1 LGHDT, CDR2 YNNKEL (reference sequence). This CDR3 has 14 amino acids. In making TCR beta libraries, quantitative 5'-RACE with molecular barcodes was used. TCRdb reprocessed the 5' RACE reads via MiXCR and lists one record per CDR3 protein. The sample lists under 55,000 distinct CDR3 sequences, approximately 8% occurring once. Sample: blood, either unsorted or a sorted T cell fraction (not recorded which). The TCR was taken from a female donor with ankylosing spondylitis or in good health (not recorded which). J is TRBJ2-7 and V is TRBV3-1; D remains unclear. For the CDR3, the DNA is TGTGCCAGCAGCCAAGGGCCGGGCAGTGACGAGCAGTACTTC. Translation gives CASSQGPGSDEQYF.